Detailed here is one TCR beta chain. This sample is part of a study of blood T cell repertoires in COVID-19. Looking at the study overall: The United States, Italy and Spain supplied acute and convalescent COVID-19 samples.

Using immunoSEQ multiplex PCR, the repertoire was profiled, and TCRdb retains in-frame clones only, with some absent. The sample has 300,000 to 350,000 clones, 90% seen once; the top ten hold around 4.5%. Unmatched junction bases numbered 8, after V lost 7 bases and J lost 2 bases. Germline V CDR1 and CDR2: SQVTM, ANQGSEA. This CDR3 spans 14 amino acids. Sequences were obtained from PBMCs or T cells enriched from blood (not recorded which). The TCR sequence derives from a woman aged 18-30 years with acute COVID-19. J is TRBJ2-1 and V is TRBV29-1, with TRBD2 identical over 7 bases. As DNA, the CDR3 is TGCAGCGCCCGACTAGCCGAGACCTACAATGAGCAGTTCTTC. Its protein is CSARLAETYNEQFF.